The 15 T cell receptor beta chains below were found in one sample sequenced in a study of blood T cell repertoires in COVID-19. The protocol was immunoSEQ multiplex PCR, while the TCRdb copy is restricted to in-frame clones and leaves out a portion. The repertoire includes tens of thousands of clones, 85% of them detected once, and more than 30% sits in the top ten. The sequencing sample was made of peripheral blood. Source of these receptors: an elderly man with acute or convalescent COVID-19.

The rearrangement joins TRBV3-1 (or the pseudogene TRBV3-2) to TRBJ2-7, with a possible D match to TRBD1 (7 bases). From germline, CDR1 is LGHDT and CDR2 YNNKEL (reference sequence). There are 15 residues in the CDR3. Trimming cost V 5 bases and J 1 base, with 15 bases left between them. The CDR3 bases are TGTGCCAGCAGCTCGAAGACAGGGAGGTCCTACGAGCAGTACTTC. The encoded protein is CASSSKTGRSYEQYF.

J is TRBJ1-1 and V is TRBV24-1, with D unclear. The CDR3 totals 13 residues. V lost 5 bases and J lost 4, with 10 bases in between. CDR1 is KGHDR and CDR2 is SFDVKD in the germline V gene. CDR3 sequence reads: CATSGTFSTEAFF. The CDR3 DNA reads TGTGCCACCAGTGGTACGTTTAGCACTGAAGCTTTCTTT.

The chain joins TRBV4-3 to TRBJ2-5; 8 nucleotides align to TRBD1. The CDR3 loop spans 15 amino acids. CDR1 and CDR2 from the germline V gene are LGHNA and YSLEER. The V gene end was trimmed by 4 bases and the J gene end by 5 bases; junction bases not matched to a gene: 9. The CDR3 loop is CASSPKQGARETQYF. The DNA for the CDR3 is TGCGCCAGCAGCCCAAAGCAGGGGGCACGGGAGACCCAGTACTTC.

The chain has TRBV4-3 and TRBJ2-2; 8 bases map to TRBD1. The germline gives CDR1 LGHNA, CDR2 YSLEER. V shed 0 bases, J shed 5 bases, and the junction held 8 bases outside the gene matches. CDR3 length: 17 residues. The CDR3 sequence: CASSQDSFRGQTGELFF. The CDR3 region has the DNA TGCGCCAGCAGCCAAGATTCATTCAGGGGGCAAACCGGGGAGCTGTTTTTT.

The rearrangement uses TRBV19 and TRBJ2-3, with 14 bases aligning to TRBD2. This CDR3 comprises 18 residues. Unmatched junction bases numbered 6, after V lost 3 bases and J lost 1 base. Germline loops: CDR1 LNHDA, CDR2 SQIVND (reference sequence). The CDR3 DNA reads as TGTGCCAGTAGTATCCCGGGACTAGCGGGAGCTGGCACAGATACGCAGTATTTT. Translating gives CASSIPGLAGAGTDTQYF.

This clone is a singleton in its sample. The chain recombines TRBV21-1 with TRBJ2-1; the tabulated D call, TRBD2, remains unverified against the DNA. TRBV21-1 is recorded as a pseudogene. The length of the CDR3 is 19 residues. The CDR3 DNA reads as TGTGCCAGCAGCAAAGGACTAGCGGGACCTCCTCCCTTGGCTAGTGAGCAGTTCTTC. It specifies CASSKGLAGPPPLASEQFF.

This chain joins TRBV28 and TRBJ1-2; the match to TRBD1 covers 7 bases. With V trimmed by 5 bases and J by 4 bases, 10 bases remained unmatched. The CDR3 extends over 15 amino acids. The germline CDR1 and CDR2 sequences are MDHEN and SYDVKM. CDR3 nucleotide sequence: TGTGCCAGCAGTCCACCCGGACAGGTACTCTATGGCTACACCTTC. This encodes CASSPPGQVLYGYTF.

This clone was observed a few times. The chain employs TRBV6-5 and TRBJ1-1; 8 nucleotides agree with TRBD1. Germline CDR1 is MNHEY and CDR2 is SVGAGI. J lost 1 base, V lost 2 bases, and 6 bases had no gene match. The CDR3 runs to 16 residues. CDR3 bases: TGTGCCAGCAGTTACGAAAAGGGACAGGCGAACACTGAAGCTTTCTTT. This translates into CASSYEKGQANTEAFF.

This sequence joins TRBV27 and TRBJ2-1; 14 nucleotides agree with TRBD2. The CDR3 covers 16 residues. Unmatched junction bases numbered 9, after V lost 6 bases and J lost 8 bases. Germline CDR1 MNHEY, CDR2 SMNVEV (reference sequence). The CDR3 spells CASRQTGTSGSYEQFF. The CDR3 DNA sequence: TGTGCCAGCAGACAGACCGGGACTAGCGGGAGTTATGAGCAGTTCTTC.

The chain joins TRBV11-3 to TRBJ2-3, with 14 bases matching TRBD2. CDR3 length: 16 amino acids. The V gene's germline CDR1 is SGHNT and CDR2 YENEEA. V was pared by 6 bases and J by 5 bases, with 7 bases of the junction left unmatched. CDR3 sequence (DNA): TGTGCCAGCAGTGAGGGGACTAGCGGGAGTCTAGATACGCAGTATTTT. It specifies CASSEGTSGSLDTQYF.

V gene TRBV28 combines with J gene TRBJ1-4; 9 bases are shared with TRBD1. Germline V gene lookup returns CDR1 MDHEN and CDR2 SYDVKM. V lost 7 bases to trimming and J lost 11 bases; unmatched junction nucleotides: 11. The length of the CDR3 is 14 residues. In DNA form, the CDR3 reads TGTGCCAGCAAGAATCCGGGACAGGGATTGAAACTGTTTTTT. Translation gives CASKNPGQGLKLFF.

The V call is TRBV5-4, the J call TRBJ2-5; possible D gene TRBD1, 6 bases. The CDR3 has 14 amino acids. Germline V lookup: CDR1 SGHNT, CDR2 YYREEE (reference sequence). Trimming took 1 base from V and 1 from J, leaving 8 bases between them. CDR3: CASSLTGLQETQYF. CDR3 nucleotide sequence: TGTGCCAGCAGCTTGACAGGGCTCCAAGAGACCCAGTACTTC.

The chain recombines TRBV19 with TRBJ2-2; no clear D gene. Looked up from germline, CDR1 is LNHDA and CDR2 is SQIVND (reference sequence). V was cut by 5 bases and J by 3 bases, with 16 bases left in between. The CDR3 has 16 amino acids. The CDR3 loop reads CASSFRTIDHTGELFF. The CDR3 coding sequence is TGTGCCAGTAGTTTCAGAACGATTGATCACACCGGGGAGCTGTTTTTT.

The genes are TRBV5-1 and TRBJ2-5, with TRBD1 matching over 9 bases. In germline, CDR1 is SGHRS, CDR2 YFSETQ. The CDR3 has 14 amino acids. Trimming removed 7 bases from V and 9 bases from J; junction bases left unmatched: 13. The CDR3 loop is CASSGTGISEAQYF. Written as DNA, the CDR3 is TGCGCCAGCTCGGGGACAGGGATAAGTGAGGCCCAGTACTTC.

CDR3 bases: TGTGCCAGCAGTCTCTACACAGATACGCAGTATTTT. This sequence encodes CASSLYTDTQYF. This chain links TRBV28 with TRBJ2-3; D is undetermined. V shed 5 bases and J shed 2 bases, with 5 bases lying between them. CDR3 size: 12 residues. Per the germline V gene, CDR1 is MDHEN and CDR2 is SYDVKM.